This TCR beta chain was recovered during a study of breast tumors, draining lymph nodes, adjacent tissues (dated by TCRdb to the mid-2010s). Broadly, across the study: Breast cancer patients provided tumor, adjacent nontumor tissue and axillary lymph nodes, and the study compared the TCR beta repertoires across these three sources. The study was designed to assess the relationships and possible T-cell exchange between tumor, surrounding tissue and draining lymph node repertoires in human breast cancer. Overall study results and their limits: Tumors showed preferential V and J gene usage, and their T-cell repertoire diversity fell below that of lymph nodes yet above that of nontumor tissue. Rather than being directly demonstrated, the conclusion that tumor T cells originate in lymph nodes was presented as consistent with a hypothesis. In luminal-like breast cancer, tumor and nontumor tissue repertoires resembled each other significantly more than in basal-like breast cancer. The data were considered consistent with the idea that most tumor T cells come from the lymph node and then expand in tumor tissue.

The CDR3 is 14 residues long, ends included. Left in the record is the CDR3 DNA by itself, 42 bases read in frame from the first base. V is pared back by 0 bases and J by 5 bases, with 10 bases lying between the germline termini. Looking up the germline V gene (reference sequence) yields CDR1 SEHNR and CDR2 FQNEAQ. Data came from an Illumina HiSeq 2000. TCR beta chain libraries were generated through multiplex PCR amplification. High-throughput sequencing was used to analyze the amplified TCR beta chain products. Clones were called with MiXCR by TCRdb after fastp trimmed the public reads at Q25, and only in-frame beta chains were retained. Rows matching on CDR3 protein sequence are summarized as one entry with the most common DNA and genes. The sample table contains 170,000 or so distinct CDR3 sequences; only one count was recorded for approximately 30% of them. The ten largest make up approximately 4.2% of the sample.

The lymph node samples were taken from the axillary draining lymph nodes of breast cancer patients. This clonotype has only a few counts. Which antigen it targets is not known. A much bigger clone sits one base away, suggesting this may be a read error. This CDR3 is missing its conserved last phenylalanine or tryptophan, likely due to a read error. This chain joins TRBV7-9 to TRBJ2-5, and perhaps TRBD2 as D gene, on 6 matching bases. The clonotype originates from a female donor with breast cancer. Some clones in this sample may be carry-over from other donors' samples. Sequenced input: axillary lymph node tissue. The DNA sequence is given as TGTGCCAGCAGCTTAGCGAGGCTAGCGGAGACCCAGTACCTC. It translates as CASSLARLAETQYL.